Listed here are 24 T cell receptor beta chains from one sample, sequenced in a study of blood T cell repertoires in COVID-19. Measured with immunoSEQ multiplex PCR; TCRdb has only the in-frame clones, and not every one. The table records about 410,000 clones, 85% to 90% of them present only once. Sample: PBMCs or T cells enriched from blood (not recorded which). The receptors were gathered from a woman in her twenties or thirties who had recovered from COVID-19.

The J gene is TRBJ1-2, the V gene TRBV30; 7 nucleotides align to TRBD1. Germline V gene sequence: CDR1 GTSNPN, CDR2 SVGIG (reference sequence). The CDR3 loop spans 14 amino acids. With V trimmed by 3 bases and J by 4 bases, 8 bases remained unmatched. CDR3 DNA sequence: TGTGCCTGGAGGGAGACAGGGAGCGGCTATGGCTACACCTTC. This translates into CAWRETGSGYGYTF.

The chain couples TRBV27 to TRBJ1-2, with D tentatively TRBD1 (6 bases). Between the trimmed V and J ends, which lost 6 bases and 8 bases, there was a span of 13 bases. Germline assignment: CDR1 MNHEY and CDR2 SMNVEV (reference sequence). This CDR3 comprises 12 residues. The CDR3 DNA reads TGTGCCAGCAGCCCGACAGGCCTGGGCTACACCTTC. Translating gives CASSPTGLGYTF.

Details on this clone: This same CDR3 is encoded by further DNA sequences in the sample. The chain has TRBV14 and TRBJ1-1; 10 bases are a match to TRBD1. With V trimmed by 4 bases and J by 1 base, 3 bases remained unmatched. The CDR3 length is 15 residues. CDR1 is SGHDN, CDR2 FVKESK, per germline. The chain's CDR3 is CASSLRTGGNTEAFF. Written as DNA, the CDR3 is TGTGCCAGCAGCCTCCGGACAGGGGGGAACACTGAAGCTTTCTTT.

The count of this clone is one. The chain has TRBV6-2 or TRBV6-3 and TRBJ2-3; D is ambiguous. With 2 bases removed from V and 5 bases from J, the gap between germline ends came to 5 bases. Germline CDR1 and CDR2: MNHEY and SVGEGT. This CDR3 is built from 12 residues. This CDR3 reads CASSYGQDTQYF. The CDR3 nucleotides read TGTGCCAGCAGTTACGGGCAAGATACGCAGTATTTT.

Concerning this clone: The sample carries other DNA sequences with the same CDR3. The chain employs TRBV18 and TRBJ2-1, with TRBD2 matching over 12 bases. V lost 6 bases, J lost 0 bases, and 0 bases stayed unmatched. Germline lookup yields CDR1 KGHSH and CDR2 LQKENI. The CDR3 has 15 amino acids. DNA of the CDR3: TGTGCCAGCTCGGGACTAGCGGGCTCCTACAATGAGCAGTTCTTC. Translating it yields CASSGLAGSYNEQFF.

The V gene is TRBV5-6, the J gene TRBJ1-6, with TRBD1 identical over 7 bases. This CDR3 spans 15 amino acids. Germline V gene sequence: CDR1 SGHDT, CDR2 YYEEEE. Trimming at V came to 1 base and at J to 7 bases, leaving 5 bases not matched to a gene. Here the CDR3 DNA reads TGTGCCAGCAGCTTGATGGGACAGACAAATTCACCCCTCCACTTT. Translating gives CASSLMGQTNSPLHF.

This rearrangement joins TRBV7-3 to TRBJ2-1; possibly TRBD1 for D (5 bases). Germline V lookup: CDR1 SGHTA, CDR2 FQGTGA. Trimming shortened V by 4 bases and J by 5 bases, and 12 bases separated the two germline ends. The CDR3 is 14 amino acids. CDR3 bases: TGTGCCAGCAGCTCAGTGGGGCAGGACAATGAGCAGTTCTTC. Translated, it gives CASSSVGQDNEQFF.

This sequence joins TRBV27 and TRBJ1-1, with D perhaps matching TRBD1 (5 bases). The length of the CDR3 is 13 residues. Trimming took 1 base from V and 8 from J, leaving 11 bases between them. CDR1 and CDR2 from the germline V gene are MNHEY and SMNVEV (reference sequence). In DNA, the CDR3 is TGTGCCAGCAGTTTATTTGGGGGGGACGAAGCTTTCTTT. This gives the protein CASSLFGGDEAFF.

The chain recombines TRBV2 with TRBJ1-5; D perhaps matches TRBD1 (6 bases). The CDR3 is 15 amino acids. V lost 5 bases to trimming and J lost 1 base, with 12 bases between them. CDR1 and CDR2 (germline): SNHLY, FYNNEI. The CDR3 coding sequence is TGTGCCAGCAGTACAGGGCGGGGGAGCAATCAGCCCCAGCATTTT. This gives the protein CASSTGRGSNQPQHF.

The chain has TRBV9 and TRBJ2-7; weak D call: TRBD2 (6 bases). Trimming stripped 4 bases from V and 2 bases from J, with 13 bases between. Germline lookup yields CDR1 SGDLS and CDR2 YYNGEE. The CDR3 has 14 residues. CDR3 protein: CASSPWGTAYEQYF. In nucleotides, the CDR3 is TGTGCCAGCAGCCCATGGGGGACTGCCTACGAGCAGTACTTC.

The rearrangement links TRBV4-3 to TRBJ1-2; 8 bases line up with TRBD1. This CDR3 contains 15 residues. Germline CDR1 is LGHNA and CDR2 is YSLEER. Trimming cost V 0 bases and J 10 bases; bases outside gene matches: 10. CDR3 loop: CASSQDPSTGALYTF. CDR3 coding DNA: TGCGCCAGCAGCCAAGATCCCTCGACAGGGGCGCTCTACACCTTC.

The rearrangement joins TRBV30 to TRBJ2-3; 9 positions match TRBD2. The V gene's germline CDR1 is GTSNPN and CDR2 SVGIG (reference sequence). The CDR3 extends over 18 amino acids. J was trimmed by 4 bases and V by 1 base; bases with no gene match: 15. CDR3 DNA sequence: TGTGCCTGGAGTGGAGGCCGAGCGGGGGGAAGGCAGGCAGATACGCAGTATTTT. Protein sequence: CAWSGGRAGGRQADTQYF.

This chain links TRBV19 with TRBJ1-2; unclear D gene. CDR1 and CDR2 (germline): LNHDA, SQIVND (reference sequence). V lost 9 bases and J lost 4, with 24 bases in between. This CDR3 region has 16 residues. CDR3 region: CARPGTKRDASYGYTF. In nucleotides, the CDR3 is TGTGCCAGACCTGGCACAAAGAGGGATGCTAGCTATGGCTACACCTTC.

This rearrangement joins TRBV5-4 to TRBJ1-1; D unresolved. V lost 2 bases and J 0 bases, leaving 8 bases between the germline ends. The CDR3 length is 14 residues. Per germline, CDR1 SGHNT and CDR2 YYREEE (reference sequence). The CDR3 DNA follows: TGTGCCAGCAGCTTAGGAGGGATGAACACTGAAGCTTTCTTT. Encoded protein: CASSLGGMNTEAFF.

The chain links TRBV18 to TRBJ1-2, with TRBD1 identical over 7 bases. Germline V gene lookup returns CDR1 KGHSH and CDR2 LQKENI. J lost 2 bases, V lost 6 bases, and 15 bases had no gene match. The CDR3 is 17 residues long. The CDR3 sequence: CASSLGTVLGSNYGYTF. For the CDR3, the DNA is TGTGCCAGCTCCCTAGGGACAGTTCTAGGTTCGAACTATGGCTACACCTTC.

V usage is TRBV5-1 and J usage is TRBJ2-7; D ambiguous. Trimming left V 3 bases short and J 2 bases short, with 6 bases between. The CDR3 has 12 residues. Germline loops: CDR1 SGHRS, CDR2 YFSETQ. The CDR3 DNA is TGCGCCAGCAGCTCTGACACCTACGAGCAGTACTTC. Translation: CASSSDTYEQYF.

This chain uses TRBV30 with TRBJ1-2; the D gene is possibly TRBD1 (5 bases). Between the trimmed V and J ends, which lost 3 bases and 4 bases, there was a span of 9 bases. This CDR3 is 12 amino acids long. The germline V gene encodes CDR1 GTSNPN and CDR2 SVGIG (reference sequence). CDR3 residues: CAWRGDSYGYTF. The CDR3 DNA follows: TGTGCCTGGAGGGGCGACAGCTATGGCTACACCTTC.

V and J are TRBV18 and TRBJ1-1; 7 bases are shared with TRBD1. V dropped 2 bases and J dropped 3; count of bases not matched to a gene: 9. Germline-derived CDR1 and CDR2 are KGHSH and LQKENI. The CDR3 is made up of 16 amino acids. CDR3 protein: CASSPSRVQGDTEAFF. CDR3 coding DNA: TGTGCCAGCTCACCAAGTCGAGTTCAGGGGGACACTGAAGCTTTCTTT.

This chain uses TRBV3-1 (or the pseudogene TRBV3-2) with TRBJ1-5; no clear D gene. This CDR3 has 14 amino acids. V lost 4 bases and J 0 bases, leaving 7 bases between the germline ends. Germline loops: CDR1 LGHDT, CDR2 YNNKEL (reference sequence). The CDR3 DNA sequence: TGTGCCAGCAGCCTACAGTATAGCAATCAGCCCCAGCATTTT. This encodes CASSLQYSNQPQHF.

The V and J genes are TRBV30 and TRBJ1-2; D call uncertain. This CDR3 is built from 14 residues. Trimming shortened V by 0 bases and J by 4 bases, and 12 bases separated the two germline ends. Germline V CDR1 and CDR2: GTSNPN, SVGIG (reference sequence). The CDR3 DNA is TGTGCCTGGAGTGTACGAGCCGAACCCTATGGCTACACCTTC. Residues: CAWSVRAEPYGYTF.

V usage is TRBV11-2 and J usage is TRBJ2-3; the D gene is possibly TRBD2 (6 bases). V was pared by 4 bases and J by 4 bases, with 12 bases between. The germline gives CDR1 SGHAT, CDR2 FQNNGV. The length of the CDR3 is 14 residues. The CDR3 region is CASSWDRLADTQYF. CDR3 in DNA: TGTGCCAGCAGCTGGGATAGACTAGCAGATACGCAGTATTTT. Using reference TRBV11-2 and TRBJ2-3 for the parts outside the CDR3, the full variable domain is EAGVAQSPRYKIIEKRQSVAFWCNPISGHATLYWYQQILGQGPKLLIQFQNNGVVDDSQLPKDRFSAERLKGVDSTLKIQPAKLEDSAVYLCASSWDRLADTQYFGPGTRLTVL.

The V and J genes are TRBV27 and TRBJ1-2; TRBD1 agrees at 8 bases. CDR1 and CDR2 from the germline V gene are MNHEY and SMNVEV (reference sequence). The CDR3 is made up of 18 amino acids. V shed 6 bases, J shed 4 bases, and the junction held 19 bases outside the gene matches. The CDR3 region has the DNA TGTGCCAGCAGCTCTTTCGGACAGGGTAGTCGGCCGCTCTATGGCTACACCTTC. Amino acid sequence: CASSSFGQGSRPLYGYTF.

The CDR3 loop reads CASSQESQGPTSNNQPQHF. The DNA of the CDR3 is TGCGCCAGCAGCCAAGAGTCCCAGGGGCCCACGAGCAATAATCAGCCCCAGCATTTT. V gene TRBV4-3 combines with J gene TRBJ1-5; D may be TRBD1 (6 bases). This CDR3 is built from 19 residues. V was trimmed by 0 bases and J by 4 bases, leaving 22 bases between them. Per germline, CDR1 LGHNA and CDR2 YSLEER.

V and J are TRBV6-5 and TRBJ1-2; the D gene is possibly TRBD1 (6 bases). Germline CDR1 and CDR2: MNHEY and SVGAGI. Trimming left V 2 bases short and J 2 bases short, with 9 bases between. The CDR3 runs 14 residues. The CDR3 nucleotides read TGTGCCAGCAGTTACCAGGACAGCAACTATGGCTACACCTTC. This encodes CASSYQDSNYGYTF.